Below, 9 T cell receptor beta chains from the same sample are listed, as sequenced in a study of blood T cell repertoires in COVID-19. Repertoires were generated with immunoSEQ multiplex PCR, while TCRdb's copy carries only in-frame clones and drops some. Found here are around 85,000 clones, approximately 90% of them singletons; the top ten hold 5% to 6.5%. Material: peripheral blood. The receptors originated from a man in his sixties with acute or convalescent COVID-19.

The rearrangement joins TRBV7-2 to TRBJ2-5; tentatively, D is TRBD2 (7 bases). CDR1 and CDR2 from the germline V gene are SGHTA and FQGNSA. The CDR3 loop spans 12 amino acids. Trimming took off 2 bases at V and 11 bases at J, with 12 bases between the two ends. The CDR3 nucleotides read TGTGCCAGCAGCTTATCGGGGGGCGTTCAGTACTTC. It is translated as CASSLSGGVQYF.

The chain joins TRBV7-9 to TRBJ2-5, with a tentative D call TRBD2 (6 bases). This CDR3 contains 14 residues. CDR1 and CDR2 (germline): SEHNR, FQNEAQ (reference sequence). Trimming took 1 base from V and 3 from J, leaving 9 bases between them. CDR3 nucleotide sequence: TGTGCCAGCAGCTTAGTCACTAGCAAAGAGACCCAGTACTTC. This sequence encodes CASSLVTSKETQYF.

The gene calls are TRBV6-5 and TRBJ1-5; D call uncertain. Between the trimmed V and J ends, which lost 0 bases and 3 bases, there was a span of 9 bases. This CDR3 contains 15 residues. Per the germline V gene, CDR1 is MNHEY and CDR2 is SVGAGI. The CDR3 loop is CASSYSGRDNQPQHF. CDR3 coding DNA: TGTGCCAGCAGTTACTCGGGTCGGGACAATCAGCCCCAGCATTTT.

This rearrangement joins TRBV16 to TRBJ1-2, with TRBD1 matching 11 bases. Germline CDR1 KGHSY, CDR2 FQNENV. This CDR3 has 16 amino acids. The V segment lost 0 bases and the J segment 3 bases; nucleotides outside the gene matches: 3. The CDR3 DNA reads TGTGCCAGCAGCCAATCCCGGACAGGGGGCTACTATGGCTACACCTTC. Translated: CASSQSRTGGYYGYTF.

J is TRBJ2-3 and V is TRBV3-1 (or the pseudogene TRBV3-2); D might be TRBD2 (5 bases). The CDR3 totals 14 residues. The ends were cut back, 4 bases at V and 0 bases at J, with 8 bases in the middle. In germline, CDR1 is LGHDT, CDR2 YNNKEL (reference sequence). In DNA form, the CDR3 reads TGTGCCAGCAGCCCTAGGACTAGCACAGATACGCAGTATTTT. This encodes CASSPRTSTDTQYF.

V is TRBV5-1 and J is TRBJ1-1, with 11 bases lining up with TRBD1. With V trimmed by 5 bases and J by 1 base, 4 bases remained unmatched. The CDR3 extends over 15 amino acids. The germline gives CDR1 SGHRS, CDR2 YFSETQ. The CDR3 coding sequence is TGCGCCAGCAGACCCGGGACAGGGGGGAACACTGAAGCTTTCTTT. This codes for CASRPGTGGNTEAFF.

This rearrangement joins TRBV6-5 to TRBJ2-7, with a weak D call TRBD2 (6 bases). Germline CDR1 and CDR2: MNHEY and SVGAGI. There are 14 residues in the CDR3. Trimming cost V 2 bases and J 0 bases, with 8 bases left between them. CDR3 amino acids: CASSYVGGSYEQYF. DNA of the CDR3: TGTGCCAGCAGTTACGTCGGGGGCTCCTACGAGCAGTACTTC.

This sequence joins TRBV13 and TRBJ2-1, with 12 bases fitting TRBD2. Germline V CDR1 and CDR2: PRHDT, FYEKMQ (reference sequence). J gave up 8 bases and V 2 bases, and 10 bases lay outside the gene matches. This CDR3 has 17 amino acids. CDR3: CASSLRTSGAGPDEQFF. The CDR3 DNA follows: TGTGCCAGCAGCTTACGGACTAGCGGGGCTGGCCCCGATGAGCAGTTCTTC.

The gene calls are TRBV15 and TRBJ2-2, with 11 bases matching TRBD1. CDR1 and CDR2 (germline): LNHNV, YYDKDF (reference sequence). CDR3 length: 16 amino acids. V was clipped by 2 bases and J by 6 bases; unmatched bases: 5. The CDR3 DNA sequence: TGTGCCACCAGCAGACCGGGACAGGGGGACCCCGGGGAGCTGTTTTTT. This sequence encodes CATSRPGQGDPGELFF.